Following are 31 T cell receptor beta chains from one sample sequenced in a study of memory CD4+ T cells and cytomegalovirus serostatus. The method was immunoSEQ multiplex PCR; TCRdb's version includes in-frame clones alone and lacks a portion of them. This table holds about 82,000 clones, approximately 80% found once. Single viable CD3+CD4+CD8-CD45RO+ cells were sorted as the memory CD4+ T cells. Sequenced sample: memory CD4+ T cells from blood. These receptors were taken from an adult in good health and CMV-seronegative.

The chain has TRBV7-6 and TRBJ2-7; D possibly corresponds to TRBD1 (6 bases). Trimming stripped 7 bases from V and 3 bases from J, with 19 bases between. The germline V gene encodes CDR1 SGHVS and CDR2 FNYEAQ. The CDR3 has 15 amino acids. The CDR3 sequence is CASTLTPDRSYEQYF. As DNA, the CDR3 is TGTGCCAGCACCCTAACCCCAGACAGGAGCTACGAGCAGTACTTC. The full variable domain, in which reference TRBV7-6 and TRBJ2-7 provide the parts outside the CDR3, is GAGVSQSPRYKVTKRGQDVALRCDPISGHVSLYWYRQALGQGPEFLTYFNYEAQQDKSGLPNDRFSAERPEGSISTLTIQRTEQRDSAMYRCASTLTPDRSYEQYFGPGTRLTVT.

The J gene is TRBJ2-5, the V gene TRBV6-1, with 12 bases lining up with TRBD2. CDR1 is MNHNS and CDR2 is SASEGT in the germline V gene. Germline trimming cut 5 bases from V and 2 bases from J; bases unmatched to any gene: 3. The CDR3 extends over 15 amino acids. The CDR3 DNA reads TGTGCCAGCAGTAGGACTAGCGGGGATCAAGAGACCCAGTACTTC. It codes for CASSRTSGDQETQYF.

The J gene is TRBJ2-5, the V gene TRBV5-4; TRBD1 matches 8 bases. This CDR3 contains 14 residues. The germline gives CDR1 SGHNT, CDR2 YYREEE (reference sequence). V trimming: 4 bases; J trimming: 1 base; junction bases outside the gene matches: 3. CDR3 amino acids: CASSRQGSQETQYF. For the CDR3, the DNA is TGTGCCAGCAGCCGACAGGGGTCCCAAGAGACCCAGTACTTC.

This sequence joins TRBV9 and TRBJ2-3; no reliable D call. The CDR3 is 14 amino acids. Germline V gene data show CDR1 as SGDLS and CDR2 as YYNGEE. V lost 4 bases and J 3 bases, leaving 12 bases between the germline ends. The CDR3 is CASSPFLRTDTQYF. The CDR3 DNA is TGTGCCAGCAGCCCCTTTCTACGGACAGATACGCAGTATTTT.

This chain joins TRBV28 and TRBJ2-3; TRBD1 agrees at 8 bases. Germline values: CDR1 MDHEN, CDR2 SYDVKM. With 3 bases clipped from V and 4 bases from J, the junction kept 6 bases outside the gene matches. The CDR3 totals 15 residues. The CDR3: CASSFLDRVADTQYF. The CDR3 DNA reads TGTGCCAGCAGTTTTCTGGACAGGGTGGCAGATACGCAGTATTTT. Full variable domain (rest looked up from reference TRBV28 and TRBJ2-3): DVKVTQSSRYLVKRTGEKVFLECVQDMDHENMFWYRQDPGLGLRLIYFSYDVKMKEKGDIPEGYSVSREKKERFSLILESASTNQTSMYLCASSFLDRVADTQYFGPGTRLTVL.

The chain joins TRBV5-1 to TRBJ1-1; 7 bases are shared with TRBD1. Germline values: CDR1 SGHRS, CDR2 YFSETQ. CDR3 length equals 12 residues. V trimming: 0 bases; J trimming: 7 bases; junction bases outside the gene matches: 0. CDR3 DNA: TGCGCCAGCAGCTTGGGACAGGGTGAAGCTTTCTTT. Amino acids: CASSLGQGEAFF.

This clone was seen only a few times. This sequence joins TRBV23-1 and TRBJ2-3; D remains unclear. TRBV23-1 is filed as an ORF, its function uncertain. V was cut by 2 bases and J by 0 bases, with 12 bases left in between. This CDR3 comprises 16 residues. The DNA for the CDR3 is TGCGCCAGCAGTCAAATTTCTTGTTCTAGCACAGATACGCAGTATTTT. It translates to CASSQISCSSTDTQYF.

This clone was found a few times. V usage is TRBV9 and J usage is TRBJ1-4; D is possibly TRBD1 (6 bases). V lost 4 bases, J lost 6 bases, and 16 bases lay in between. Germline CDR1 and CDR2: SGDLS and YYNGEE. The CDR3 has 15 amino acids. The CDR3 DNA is TGTGCCAGCAGCCAGTCCCCGGGGGCGGATGAAAAACTGTTTTTT. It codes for CASSQSPGADEKLFF.

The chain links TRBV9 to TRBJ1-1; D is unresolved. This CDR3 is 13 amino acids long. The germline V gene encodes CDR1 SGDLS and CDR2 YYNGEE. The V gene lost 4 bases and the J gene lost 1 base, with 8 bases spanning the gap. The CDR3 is CASSTRENTEAFF. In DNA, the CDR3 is TGTGCCAGCAGCACAAGGGAGAACACTGAAGCTTTCTTT. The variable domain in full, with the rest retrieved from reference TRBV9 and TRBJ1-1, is DSGVTQTPKHLITATGQRVTLRCSPRSGDLSVYWYQQSLDQGLQFLIQYYNGEERAKGNILERFSAQQFPDLHSELNLSSLELGDSALYFCASSTRENTEAFFGQGTRLTVV.

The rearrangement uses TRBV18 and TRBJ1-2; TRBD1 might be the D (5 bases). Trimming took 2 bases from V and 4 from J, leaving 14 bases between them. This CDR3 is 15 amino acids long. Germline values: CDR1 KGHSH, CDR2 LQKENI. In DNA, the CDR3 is TGTGCCAGCTCACCAGGCCCGCAGGGATTCTATGGCTACACCTTC. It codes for CASSPGPQGFYGYTF.

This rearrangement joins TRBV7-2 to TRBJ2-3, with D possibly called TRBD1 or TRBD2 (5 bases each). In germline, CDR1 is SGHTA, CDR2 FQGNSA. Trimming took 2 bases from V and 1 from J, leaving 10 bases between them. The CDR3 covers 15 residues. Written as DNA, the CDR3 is TGTGCCAGCAGCTTAAGTCCGGGACGCACAGATACGCAGTATTTT. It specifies CASSLSPGRTDTQYF.

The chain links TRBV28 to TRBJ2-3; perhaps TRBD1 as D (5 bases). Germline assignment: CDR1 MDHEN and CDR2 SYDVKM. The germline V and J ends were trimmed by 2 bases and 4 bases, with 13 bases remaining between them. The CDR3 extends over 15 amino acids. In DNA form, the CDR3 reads TGTGCCAGCAGTTTAAATGGGGCGCGCCCAGATACGCAGTATTTT. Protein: CASSLNGARPDTQYF.

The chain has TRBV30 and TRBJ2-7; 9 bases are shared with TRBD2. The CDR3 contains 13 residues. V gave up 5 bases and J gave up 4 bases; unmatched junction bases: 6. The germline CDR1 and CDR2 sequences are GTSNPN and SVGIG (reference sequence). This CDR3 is CAWGGGLAYEQYF. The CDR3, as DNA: TGTGCCTGGGGGGGCGGACTAGCGTACGAGCAGTACTTC.

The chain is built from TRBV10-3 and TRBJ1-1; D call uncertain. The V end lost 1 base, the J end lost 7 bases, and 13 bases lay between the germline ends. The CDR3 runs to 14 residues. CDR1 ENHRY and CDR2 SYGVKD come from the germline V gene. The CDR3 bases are TGTGCCATCAGTGAGTACGCGGATGAAGGTGAAGCTTTCTTT. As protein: CAISEYADEGEAFF.

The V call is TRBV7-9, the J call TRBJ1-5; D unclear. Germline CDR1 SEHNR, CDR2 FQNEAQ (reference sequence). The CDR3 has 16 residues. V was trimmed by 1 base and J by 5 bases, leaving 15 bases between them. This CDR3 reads CASSLGSGRPDQPQHF. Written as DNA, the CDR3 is TGTGCCAGCAGCTTAGGATCGGGCCGACCTGATCAGCCCCAGCATTTT. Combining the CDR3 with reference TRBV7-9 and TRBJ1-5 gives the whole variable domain DTGVSQNPRHKITKRGQNVTFRCDPISEHNRLYWYRQTLGQGPEFLTYFQNEAQLEKSRLLSDRFSAERPKGSFSTLEIQRTEQGDSAMYLCASSLGSGRPDQPQHFGDGTRLSIL.

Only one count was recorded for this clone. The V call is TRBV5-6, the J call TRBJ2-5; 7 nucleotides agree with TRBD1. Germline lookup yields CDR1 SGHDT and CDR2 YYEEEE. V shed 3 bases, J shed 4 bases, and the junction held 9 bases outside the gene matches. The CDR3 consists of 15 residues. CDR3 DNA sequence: TGTGCCAGCAGCTCGTGGGGGACAGCTATAGAGACCCAGTACTTC. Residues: CASSSWGTAIETQYF.

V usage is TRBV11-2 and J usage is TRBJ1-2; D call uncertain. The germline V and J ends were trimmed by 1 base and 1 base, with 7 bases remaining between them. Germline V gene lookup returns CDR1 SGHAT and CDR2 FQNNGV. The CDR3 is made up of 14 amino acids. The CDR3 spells CASSLALYNYGYTF. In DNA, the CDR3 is TGTGCCAGCAGCTTAGCGCTTTATAACTATGGCTACACCTTC.

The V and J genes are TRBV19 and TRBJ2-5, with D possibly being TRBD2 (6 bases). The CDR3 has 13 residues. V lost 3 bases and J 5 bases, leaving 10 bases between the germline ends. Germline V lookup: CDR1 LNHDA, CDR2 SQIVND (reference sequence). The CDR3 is CASSIRGFETQYF. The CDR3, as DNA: TGTGCCAGTAGTATCCGGGGGTTCGAGACCCAGTACTTC.

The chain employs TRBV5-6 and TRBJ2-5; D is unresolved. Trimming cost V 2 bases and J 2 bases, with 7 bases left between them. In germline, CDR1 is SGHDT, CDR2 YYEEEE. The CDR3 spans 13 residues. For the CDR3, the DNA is TGTGCCAGCAGCTTAATCACACAAGAGACCCAGTACTTC. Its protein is CASSLITQETQYF.

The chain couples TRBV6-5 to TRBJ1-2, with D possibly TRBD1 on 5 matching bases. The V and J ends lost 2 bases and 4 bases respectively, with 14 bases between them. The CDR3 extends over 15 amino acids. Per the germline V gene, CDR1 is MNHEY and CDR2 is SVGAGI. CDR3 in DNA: TGTGCCAGCAGTTACGCGGGGACGCAAGGCTATGGCTACACCTTC. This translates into CASSYAGTQGYGYTF.

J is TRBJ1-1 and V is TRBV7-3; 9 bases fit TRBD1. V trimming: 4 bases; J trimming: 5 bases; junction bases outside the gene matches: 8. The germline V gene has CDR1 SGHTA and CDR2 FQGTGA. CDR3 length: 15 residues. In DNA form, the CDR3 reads TGTGCCAGCAGCTCCTTACCGACAGGGGGTACTGAAGCTTTCTTT. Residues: CASSSLPTGGTEAFF.

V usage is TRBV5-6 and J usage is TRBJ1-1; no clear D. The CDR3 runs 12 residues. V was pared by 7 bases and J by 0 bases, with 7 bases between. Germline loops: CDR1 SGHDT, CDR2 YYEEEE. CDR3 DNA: TGTGCCAGCGAAAAGATGAACACTGAAGCTTTCTTT. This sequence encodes CASEKMNTEAFF.

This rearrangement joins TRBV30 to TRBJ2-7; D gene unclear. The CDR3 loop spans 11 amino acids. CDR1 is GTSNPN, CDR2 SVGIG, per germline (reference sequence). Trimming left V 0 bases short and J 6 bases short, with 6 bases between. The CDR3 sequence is CAWSVHTEQYF. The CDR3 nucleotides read TGTGCCTGGAGTGTACACACCGAGCAGTACTTC.

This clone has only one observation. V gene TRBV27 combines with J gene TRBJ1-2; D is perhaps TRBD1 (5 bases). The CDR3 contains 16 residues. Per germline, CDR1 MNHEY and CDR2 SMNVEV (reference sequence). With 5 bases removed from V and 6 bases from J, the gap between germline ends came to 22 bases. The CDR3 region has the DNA TGTGCCAGCAGTCCCTGGCTTGGGACGGACGAGAATGGCTACACCTTC. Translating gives CASSPWLGTDENGYTF.

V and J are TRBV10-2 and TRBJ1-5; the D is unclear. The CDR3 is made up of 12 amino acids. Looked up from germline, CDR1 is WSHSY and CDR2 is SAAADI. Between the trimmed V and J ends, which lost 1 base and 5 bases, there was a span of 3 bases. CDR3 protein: CASSEYDQPQHF. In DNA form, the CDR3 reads TGCGCCAGCAGTGAGTATGATCAGCCCCAGCATTTT.

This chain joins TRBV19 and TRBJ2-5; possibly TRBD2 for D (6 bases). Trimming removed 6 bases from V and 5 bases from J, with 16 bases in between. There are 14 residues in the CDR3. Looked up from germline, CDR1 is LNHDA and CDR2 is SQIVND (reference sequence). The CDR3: CASRPGLPGETQYF. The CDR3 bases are TGTGCCAGTAGACCGGGACTGCCGGGGGAGACCCAGTACTTC.

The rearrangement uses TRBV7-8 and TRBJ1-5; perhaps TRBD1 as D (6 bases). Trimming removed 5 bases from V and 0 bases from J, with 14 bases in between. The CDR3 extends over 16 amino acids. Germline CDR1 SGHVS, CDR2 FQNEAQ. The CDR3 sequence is CASSAGTPHSNQPQHF. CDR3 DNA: TGTGCCAGCAGCGCCGGGACACCCCATAGCAATCAGCCCCAGCATTTT.

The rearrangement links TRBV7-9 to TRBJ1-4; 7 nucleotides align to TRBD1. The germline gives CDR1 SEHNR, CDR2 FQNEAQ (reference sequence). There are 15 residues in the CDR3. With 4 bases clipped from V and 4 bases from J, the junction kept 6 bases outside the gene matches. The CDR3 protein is CASSSTGAFNEKLFF. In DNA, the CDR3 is TGTGCCAGCAGCTCTACAGGGGCGTTTAATGAAAAACTGTTTTTT.

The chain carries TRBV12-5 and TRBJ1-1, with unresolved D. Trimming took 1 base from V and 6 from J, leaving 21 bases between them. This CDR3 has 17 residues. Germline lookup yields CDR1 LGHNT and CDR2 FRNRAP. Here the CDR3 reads CASGLATGGYAPAEAFF. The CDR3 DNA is TGTGCTAGTGGTTTGGCGACGGGTGGGTACGCCCCGGCTGAAGCTTTCTTT.

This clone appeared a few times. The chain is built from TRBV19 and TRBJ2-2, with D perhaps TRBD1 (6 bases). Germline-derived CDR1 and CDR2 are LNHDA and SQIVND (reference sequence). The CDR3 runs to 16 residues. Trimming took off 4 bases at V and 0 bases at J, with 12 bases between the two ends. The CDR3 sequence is CASSSWDIANTGELFF. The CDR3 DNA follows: TGTGCCAGTAGTAGCTGGGACATCGCGAACACCGGGGAGCTGTTTTTT.

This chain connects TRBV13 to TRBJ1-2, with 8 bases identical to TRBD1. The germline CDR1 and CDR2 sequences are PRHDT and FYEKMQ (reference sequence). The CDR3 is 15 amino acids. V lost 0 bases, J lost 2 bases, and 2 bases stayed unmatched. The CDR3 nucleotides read TGTGCCAGCAGCTTAGGGGGACAGGACAACTATGGCTACACCTTC. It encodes CASSLGGQDNYGYTF.